This section outlines one TCR beta chain sequence together with its context. The data originate from a study of blood T cell repertoires in COVID-19. TCRdb keeps only in-frame clones here, not all; method: immunoSEQ multiplex PCR. The sample shows approximately 330,000 clones, approximately 86% of them seen only once. The sequenced sample consisted of peripheral blood. This clonotype was obtained from a man aged 25-40 years with COVID-19, enrolled during active disease.

The CDR3 spells CASSARRGLQYNEQFF. The CDR3 nucleotides are TGTGCCAGCAGCGCACGACGGGGACTCCAATACAATGAGCAGTTCTTC. This chain links TRBV7-6 with TRBJ2-1, with TRBD2 as a possible D gene (6 bases). The germline gives CDR1 SGHVS, CDR2 FNYEAQ. The CDR3 totals 16 residues. V was shortened by 5 bases and J by 4 bases, with 18 bases between the two germline ends.